Below are 6 T cell receptor beta chains sequenced from a single sample in a study of metastatic and nonmetastatic thyroid tumors. From the PCR reads, TCRdb re-called clones with MiXCR. The top ten hold under 9% of the sample, which has under 100,000 clones, approximately 9% seen once. All patients reached thyroid surgery having received no treatment beforehand. The sample taken for sequencing was blood. These receptors came from a female donor with papillary thyroid cancer or a benign thyroid nodule (not recorded which). Some clones in this sample may be carry-over from other donors' samples.

The chain links TRBV30 to TRBJ2-5, with D unresolved. There are 13 residues in the CDR3. Trimming removed 0 bases at V and 4 bases at J, with 9 bases between. Germline lookup yields CDR1 GTSNPN and CDR2 SVGIG (reference sequence). The CDR3 is CAWSVGSRETQYF. CDR3 coding DNA: TGTGCCTGGAGTGTAGGCAGTCGAGAGACCCAGTACTTC.

Remarks on this clone: A much larger clone is a single base away; this may be a read error. The same CDR3 can be traced to other DNA sequences in this sample. The chain couples TRBV5-1 to TRBJ1-4; D uncertain. The CDR3 has 12 residues. The germline V gene has CDR1 SGHRS and CDR2 YFSETQ. V was shortened by 0 bases and J by 11 bases, with 8 bases between the two germline ends. The CDR3 protein is CASSLGEGKLFF. In DNA form, the CDR3 reads TGCGCCAGCAGCTTGGGGGAGGGTAAACTGTTTTTT.

This clone has a count of ten or more. V and J are TRBV20-1 and TRBJ2-7; 8 bases are shared with TRBD1. The J segment lost 2 bases and the V segment lost 6 bases, leaving 9 bases of the junction unmatched. The CDR3 spans 14 residues. CDR1 and CDR2 from the germline V gene are DFQATT and SNEGSKA (reference sequence). The CDR3 loop reads CSASDRGRAYEQYF. The CDR3 DNA is TGCAGTGCCAGTGACAGGGGTCGGGCCTACGAGCAGTACTTC.

This clone has ten or more counts. The rearrangement uses TRBV5-1 and TRBJ2-5; TRBD2 might be the D (7 bases). Trimming removed 0 bases at V and 4 bases at J, with 16 bases between. CDR3 length: 16 residues. CDR1 and CDR2 from the germline V gene are SGHRS and YFSETQ. The CDR3 coding sequence is TGCGCCAGCAGCTTGGGAACCTCGGGGGGCGGAGAGACCCAGTACTTC. Residues: CASSLGTSGGGETQYF.

The chain couples TRBV5-5 to TRBJ1-5; D is possibly TRBD1 (5 bases). V was cut by 1 base and J by 1 base, with 6 bases left in between. In germline, CDR1 is SGHKS, CDR2 YYEKEE (reference sequence). The CDR3 length is 14 residues. The CDR3 spells CASSLWDSNQPQHF. DNA for the CDR3: TGTGCCAGCAGCTTGTGGGACAGCAATCAGCCCCAGCATTTT.

About this clone itself: A much more abundant neighbour one base away suggests this may be a read error. This chain joins TRBV6-1 and TRBJ2-3; the match to TRBD2 covers 7 bases. Germline assignment: CDR1 MNHNS and CDR2 SASEGT. J was trimmed by 2 bases and V by 6 bases; bases with no gene match: 11. The CDR3 consists of 16 residues. In nucleotides, the CDR3 is TGTGCCAGCAGGCCTTATAGCGGGTGGGCCACAGATACGCAGTATTTT. Amino acid sequence: CASRPYSGWATDTQYF.